The rows below give T cell receptor beta chains drawn from one sample of a study of blood T cell repertoires in COVID-19. TCRdb's copy holds only in-frame clones and misses some; the assay was immunoSEQ multiplex PCR. The profile covers 45,000 to 55,000 clones, with 80% to 85% appearing a single time and roughly 2.7% taken by the ten largest. The sample was peripheral blood. These receptor sequences come from a man in his fifties or sixties with acute or convalescent COVID-19. CDR3s include the opening cysteine and the closing phenylalanine or tryptophan. A D gene is named only where the DNA matches it firmly. A clone size is listed for some rows: how often the clone was seen (once, few, many), or a class if it is expanded.

j_call	clone_size	d_call	v_call	cdr3_aa	cdr3_nt
TRBJ1-3	NA	TRBD1	TRBV5-1	CASSLDGTGTSSGNTIYF	TGCGCCAGCAGCTTGGATGGGACAGGGACTTCCTCTGGAAACACCATATATTTT
TRBJ2-1	NA	TRBD2	TRBV10-1	CASSAYRDRALAGGLYNEQFF	TGCGCCAGCAGCGCTTACCGGGACAGGGCGCTAGCGGGGGGCCTATACAATGAGCAGTTCTTC
TRBJ2-1	NA	TRBD2	TRBV9	CASSVEGAGLAGGSSYNEQFF	TGTGCCAGCAGCGTAGAGGGAGCGGGACTAGCGGGAGGGAGCTCCTACAATGAGCAGTTCTTC
TRBJ1-2	NA	TRBD1	TRBV7-3	CASSLVGTAFPYGYTF	TGTGCCAGCAGTCTCGTAGGGACAGCTTTCCCCTATGGCTACACCTTC
TRBJ1-1	NA	NA	TRBV9	CASSDLGGEAFF	TGTGCCAGCAGCGACCTCGGGGGTGAAGCTTTCTTT
TRBJ1-4	NA	TRBD1	TRBV3-1/TRBV3-2	CASSQSDRVNEKLFF	TGTGCCAGCAGCCAGTCGGACAGGGTTAATGAAAAACTGTTTTTT
TRBJ1-1	NA	NA	TRBV10-2	CASSSGGEAFF	TGCGCCAGCTCCTCAGGAGGTGAAGCTTTCTTT
TRBJ2-3	NA	NA	TRBV11-1	CASSQEATLDTQYF	TGTGCCAGCAGCCAAGAGGCGACTCTAGATACGCAGTATTTT
TRBJ2-2	NA	TRBD2	TRBV5-6	CASSLGLAGDTGELFF	TGTGCCAGCAGCTTGGGTCTAGCGGGAGACACCGGGGAGCTGTTTTTT
TRBJ2-1	NA	TRBD2	TRBV3-1/TRBV3-2	CASSQRRAGTSGLSSYNEQFF	TGTGCCAGCAGCCAAAGAAGAGCCGGGACTAGCGGGCTTAGCTCCTACAATGAGCAGTTCTTC
TRBJ2-7	few	TRBD1	TRBV30	CAWSGGTGWYEQYF	TGTGCCTGGAGTGGGGGGACAGGGTGGTACGAGCAGTACTTC
TRBJ1-3	NA	TRBD1	TRBV6-5	CASRPTGGENTIYF	TGTGCCAGCAGGCCGACAGGGGGCGAAAACACCATATATTTT
TRBJ2-1	NA	NA	TRBV25-1	CASLKQENNEQFF	TGTGCCAGCCTGAAGCAGGAAAACAATGAGCAGTTCTTC
TRBJ1-6	NA	TRBD1	TRBV2	CASSGGPGQGMYNSPLHF	TGTGCCAGCAGTGGAGGCCCTGGACAGGGAATGTATAATTCACCCCTCCACTTT
TRBJ1-6	NA	TRBD1	TRBV6-1	CASSEGQGQPLHF	TGTGCCAGCAGTGAAGGACAGGGCCAACCCCTCCACTTT
TRBJ1-3	NA	TRBD1	TRBV5-1	CASSLTGGLAGNTIYF	TGCGCCAGCAGCTTAACAGGGGGCCTTGCGGGAAACACCATATATTTT
TRBJ1-2	NA	TRBD1	TRBV5-1	CASSLEGQGSYTF	TGCGCCAGCAGCTTGGAGGGACAGGGAAGCTACACCTTC
TRBJ2-2	NA	TRBD2	TRBV11-2	CASSSLGWASGKNTGELFF	TGTGCCAGCAGCTCCCTGGGGTGGGCTAGCGGGAAGAACACCGGGGAGCTGTTTTTT
TRBJ2-7	NA	TRBD1	TRBV5-1	CASSLGQGAYEQYF	TGCGCCAGCAGCTTAGGACAGGGGGCCTACGAGCAGTACTTC
TRBJ1-6	NA	NA	TRBV19	CASSSAEGNSPLHF	TGTGCCAGTAGTTCGGCGGAGGGAAACTCACCCCTCCACTTT
TRBJ2-1	NA	TRBD2	TRBV27	CASSLAGGNNEQFF	TGTGCCAGCAGTTTAGCGGGAGGGAACAATGAGCAGTTCTTC
TRBJ2-7	once	TRBD1	TRBV12-3/TRBV12-4	CASSLGTGYEQYF	TGTGCCAGCAGTTTAGGGACAGGGTACGAGCAGTACTTC
TRBJ2-7	NA	TRBD1	TRBV6-5	CASSQDRYSYEQYF	TGTGCCAGCAGCCAGGACAGGTATTCCTACGAGCAGTACTTC
TRBJ2-7	NA	TRBD2	TRBV5-1	CASSLTSGRRTYEQYF	TGCGCCAGCAGCTTGACTAGCGGGAGGAGGACCTACGAGCAGTACTTC
TRBJ2-3	few	TRBD2	TRBV4-1	CASSQGGGGDTQYF	TGCGCCAGCAGCCAAGGGGGGGGTGGAGATACGCAGTATTTT
TRBJ2-6	NA	NA	TRBV6-4	CASSDSSGSGANVLTF	TGTGCCAGCAGTGACTCTTCGGGCTCTGGGGCCAACGTCCTGACTTTC
TRBJ2-3	NA	NA	TRBV2	CAQRGSSTDTQYF	TGTGCCCAACGGGGGAGTAGCACAGATACGCAGTATTTT
TRBJ2-5	NA	NA	TRBV2	CASSGSLAETQYF	TGTGCCAGCAGTGGGTCGCTAGCGGAGACCCAGTACTTC
TRBJ2-7	NA	NA	TRBV3-1/TRBV3-2	CASSPGVFGEQYF	TGTGCCAGCAGCCCCGGGGTCTTTGGCGAGCAGTACTTC
TRBJ2-7	NA	TRBD2	TRBV10-2	CASRKRGGDEQYF	TGCGCCAGCAGGAAGCGGGGGGGCGACGAGCAGTACTTC
TRBJ1-5	once	TRBD1	TRBV24-1	CATSETGTYNQPQHF	TGTGCCACCAGTGAGACAGGGACCTACAATCAGCCCCAGCATTTT
TRBJ1-2	NA	NA	TRBV11-3	CASSLIAFRRETDGYTF	TGTGCCAGCAGCTTAATAGCATTTAGGAGGGAAACTGATGGCTACACCTTC
TRBJ1-2	NA	NA	TRBV10-3	CATDQGSGYTF	TGTGCCACGGACCAGGGGTCTGGCTACACCTTC
TRBJ2-1	once	TRBD2	TRBV5-1	CASSFREGTYNEQFF	TGCGCCAGCAGCTTCCGGGAGGGGACCTACAATGAGCAGTTCTTC
TRBJ1-1	NA	NA	TRBV10-2	CASSLGGLGTEAFF	TGCGCCAGCAGCCTCGGGGGGCTGGGGACTGAAGCTTTCTTT
TRBJ2-7	once	NA	TRBV7-9	CASSLATDEQYF	TGTGCCAGCAGCTTAGCAACAGACGAGCAGTACTTC
TRBJ1-6	NA	NA	TRBV2	CASSGRTGSSYNSPLHF	TGTGCCAGCAGTGGACGCACAGGGAGCTCCTATAATTCACCCCTCCACTTT
TRBJ1-6	NA	TRBD1	TRBV29-1	CSVAGTGNSPLHF	TGCAGCGTTGCGGGGACAGGGAATTCACCCCTCCACTTT
TRBJ2-2	NA	NA	TRBV27	CASSIQQVTGELFF	TGTGCCAGCAGTATCCAACAGGTCACCGGGGAGCTGTTTTTT
TRBJ2-4	NA	NA	TRBV9	CASSVSPGANYIQYF	TGTGCCAGCAGCGTGAGTCCAGGGGCAAATTACATTCAGTACTTC
TRBJ2-7	once	NA	TRBV7-9	CASSQQVAYEQYF	TGTGCCAGCAGCCAACAGGTAGCCTACGAGCAGTACTTC
TRBJ2-7	NA	TRBD2	TRBV4-1	CASSNLLAGAHEQYF	TGCGCCAGCAGCAACTTACTAGCGGGAGCACACGAGCAGTACTTC
TRBJ1-6	NA	TRBD1	TRBV5-4	CASSLEQGAVALHF	TGTGCCAGCAGCTTGGAACAGGGGGCGGTGGCCCTCCACTTT
TRBJ1-3	NA	NA	TRBV19	CASSTRSGNTIYF	TGTGCCAGTAGTACCCGCTCTGGAAACACCATATATTTT
TRBJ1-5	NA	NA	TRBV5-6	CASSPTGGWEPQHF	TGTGCCAGCAGCCCTACGGGGGGCTGGGAGCCCCAGCATTTT
TRBJ1-2	NA	TRBD1	TRBV12-3/TRBV12-4	CASSGDRIYGYTF	TGTGCCAGCAGTGGGGACAGGATCTATGGCTACACCTTC
TRBJ2-3	NA	NA	TRBV11-2	CASSLDARDTQYF	TGTGCCAGCAGCTTAGATGCGAGAGATACGCAGTATTTT
TRBJ1-5	once	TRBD1	TRBV19	CASSIGDRDQPQHF	TGTGCCAGTAGTATAGGGGACAGGGATCAGCCCCAGCATTTT
TRBJ1-5	NA	NA	TRBV19	CASSIGRRLGNQPQHF	TGTGCCAGTAGTATCGGCCGCCGCCTAGGCAATCAGCCCCAGCATTTT
TRBJ2-5	NA	TRBD2	TRBV7-6	CASSLGGVLAGGETQYF	TGTGCCAGCAGCTTAGGAGGTGTACTAGCGGGAGGGGAGACCCAGTACTTC
TRBJ2-3	NA	NA	TRBV30	CAWSRGFTDTQYF	TGTGCCTGGAGTAGGGGGTTCACAGATACGCAGTATTTT